Shown below are 19 T cell receptor beta chains from a single sample sequenced in a study of T-cell reconstitution after alpha-beta-depleted transplantation in children. TCRbeta library construction was performed incorporating unique molecular identifiers. TCRdb called the PCR reads again in MiXCR, with one record for every CDR3 protein. The sample shows about 510,000 distinct CDR3 sequences, over 9.5% of them seen only once. The sequencing used PBMCs, mostly from graft donor cells, collected 180 days after TCRalphabeta/CD19-depleted stem cell transplant. The receptors stem from a female patient aged 2 to 10 who had a stem cell transplant for aplastic anemia, so the T cells may come from the graft donor.

The CDR3 coding sequence is TGCGCCAGCAGCCAGGATACCGGGACTTACTACAATGAGCAGTTCTTC. This gives the protein CASSQDTGTYYNEQFF. The chain carries TRBV4-3 and TRBJ2-1; weak D call: TRBD2 (6 bases). CDR1 and CDR2 from the germline V gene are LGHNA and YSLEER. Between the trimmed V and J ends, which lost 3 bases and 3 bases, there was a span of 15 bases. The CDR3 runs 16 residues.

The rearrangement links TRBV28 to TRBJ2-5; D unclear. The CDR3 runs 14 residues. The germline V gene has CDR1 MDHEN and CDR2 SYDVKM. V lost 7 bases to trimming and J lost 0 bases, with 12 bases between them. CDR3 sequence: CASTPLGYQETQYF. The DNA of the CDR3 is TGTGCCAGCACCCCCTTGGGGTACCAAGAGACCCAGTACTTC.

The genes are TRBV6-5 and TRBJ1-6; D not certain. Between the trimmed V and J ends, which lost 0 bases and 7 bases, there was a span of 10 bases. Germline-derived CDR1 and CDR2 are MNHEY and SVGAGI. The CDR3 is made up of 15 amino acids. The DNA for the CDR3 is TGTGCCAGCAGTTACTCGTGGGAAGGGAATTCACCCCTCCACTTT. This sequence encodes CASSYSWEGNSPLHF.

The gene calls are TRBV11-1 and TRBJ2-7, with TRBD2 matching over 8 bases. The ends lost 3 bases at V and 9 bases at J; junction bases unmatched: 31. Germline loops: CDR1 SGHAT, CDR2 FQDESV (reference sequence). This CDR3 is 21 amino acids long. CDR3 loop: CASSLSSVRKRRLAPRVVQYV. CDR3 nucleotide sequence: TGTGCCAGCAGCTTGTCTTCCGTAAGGAAGAGACGACTAGCGCCGCGGGTAGTGCAGTACGTC.

This clonotype was seen more than once but under ten times. The genes are TRBV6-2 or TRBV6-3 and TRBJ2-3; the D is unclear. Germline values: CDR1 MNHEY, CDR2 SVGEGT. There are 12 residues in the CDR3. Trimming removed 6 bases from V and 14 bases from J, with 18 bases in between. CDR3: CASSTLGSLRYF. CDR3 coding DNA: TGTGCCAGCAGCACCCTAGGAAGCCTCCGGTATTTT.

This chain links TRBV27 with TRBJ2-3; the match to TRBD2 covers 12 bases. With V trimmed by 5 bases and J by 1 base, 19 bases remained unmatched. Germline V gene data show CDR1 as MNHEY and CDR2 as SMNVEV (reference sequence). The CDR3 contains 21 residues. The chain's CDR3 is CASSPPVKLAGGSGGTDTQYF. The DNA for the CDR3 is TGTGCCAGCAGTCCGCCCGTGAAACTAGCGGGAGGCTCCGGGGGCACAGATACGCAGTATTTT.

The chain has TRBV27 and TRBJ1-2; TRBD1 matches 9 bases. J gave up 3 bases and V 6 bases, and 11 bases lay outside the gene matches. CDR1 is MNHEY, CDR2 SMNVEV, per germline (reference sequence). The length of the CDR3 is 16 residues. The CDR3 region is CASRPFSTGGDYGYTF. The CDR3 DNA reads TGTGCCAGCAGACCTTTTTCGACAGGGGGGGACTATGGCTACACCTTC.

This chain connects TRBV12-3 or TRBV12-4 to TRBJ2-1, with 9 positions matching TRBD2. Unmatched junction bases numbered 8, after V lost 5 bases and J lost 0 bases. This CDR3 contains 17 residues. CDR3 residues: CASSPVAGAGSYNEQFF. DNA for the CDR3: TGTGCCAGCAGTCCTGTAGCGGGAGCGGGCTCCTACAATGAGCAGTTCTTC.

The V and J genes are TRBV21-1 and TRBJ1-4. TRBV21-1 is marked as a pseudogene. The CDR3 extends over 11 amino acids. The CDR3 loop is CASSKGRPLFF. The CDR3 DNA follows: TGTGCCAGCAGCAAAGGCCGACCACTGTTTTTT.

V usage is TRBV28 and J usage is TRBJ2-1; 9 bases fit TRBD1. This CDR3 is 16 amino acids long. Trimming at V came to 2 bases and at J to 4 bases, leaving 6 bases not matched to a gene. CDR1 and CDR2 (germline): MDHEN, SYDVKM. The CDR3 region has the DNA TGTGCCAGCAGTTTAGAGGGACAGGGCAAGTACAATGAGCAGTTCTTC. Translating gives CASSLEGQGKYNEQFF.

The rearrangement joins TRBV5-6 to TRBJ2-4; D is perhaps TRBD2 (6 bases). The germline V and J ends were trimmed by 0 bases and 9 bases, with 10 bases remaining between them. This CDR3 spans 13 amino acids. The germline V gene encodes CDR1 SGHDT and CDR2 YYEEEE. CDR3 in DNA: TGTGCCAGCAGCTTGGACGGGCGGGGCATTCAGTACTTC. It is translated as CASSLDGRGIQYF.

The sample holds a few counts of this clonotype. This sequence joins TRBV18 and TRBJ2-1, with unresolved D. The V and J ends lost 2 bases and 6 bases respectively, with 11 bases between them. The V gene's germline CDR1 is KGHSH and CDR2 LQKENI. CDR3 size: 14 residues. Here the CDR3 reads CASSPAPLGNEQFF. CDR3 DNA: TGTGCCAGCTCACCAGCCCCGTTGGGCAATGAGCAGTTCTTC.

The chain combines TRBV12-3 or TRBV12-4 with TRBJ1-6; 9 bases map to TRBD1. Trimming took 6 bases from V and 9 from J; bases not matched to a gene: 3. This CDR3 region has 13 residues. The chain's CDR3 is CASRGQGTSPLHF. In DNA, the CDR3 is TGTGCCAGCAGAGGACAGGGGACTTCACCCCTCCACTTT.

This clonotype appeared a few times. The chain couples TRBV7-2 to TRBJ2-1; possibly TRBD1 for D (7 bases). Germline V gene lookup returns CDR1 SGHTA and CDR2 FQGNSA. The germline V and J ends were trimmed by 1 base and 2 bases, with 12 bases remaining between them. CDR3 length equals 16 residues. The CDR3 spells CASSLDGRGAYNEQFF. CDR3 DNA: TGTGCCAGCAGCTTAGATGGCAGGGGGGCCTACAATGAGCAGTTCTTC.

This clonotype showed up just a few times. The V gene is TRBV28, the J gene TRBJ2-3, with D perhaps matching TRBD2 (5 bases). Germline lookup yields CDR1 MDHEN and CDR2 SYDVKM. The CDR3 is made up of 14 amino acids. Trimming took off 5 bases at V and 5 bases at J, with 14 bases between the two ends. The CDR3 here is CASSEGGSGDTQYF. In nucleotides, the CDR3 is TGTGCCAGCAGTGAGGGTGGGAGTGGAGATACGCAGTATTTT.

Only one count was recorded for this clonotype. Germline and junction disagree at one end, which may indicate a read error. V and J are TRBV29-1 and TRBJ2-2; 11 nucleotides line up with TRBD1. From germline, CDR1 is SQVTM and CDR2 ANQGSEA. There are 18 residues in the CDR3. The CDR3 DNA reads TGCAGCGTTGAAGTATTCAGCCCGGGACAGGGGGTCACCGGGGAGCAGTTTTTT. Its translation: CSVEVFSPGQGVTGEQFF.

In its sample, this clonotype was seen a few times. The genes are TRBV12-3 or TRBV12-4 and TRBJ2-7, with 9 bases aligning to TRBD2. The ends lost 6 bases at V and 1 base at J; junction bases unmatched: 22. The CDR3 length is 20 residues. The CDR3 here is CASSLQALFAGGIPSYEQYF. CDR3 in DNA: TGTGCCAGCAGCCTCCAAGCTCTGTTTGCGGGAGGGATACCATCCTACGAGCAGTACTTC.

This clonotype was seen only a few times. The V gene is TRBV11-2, the J gene TRBJ1-5; a possible D gene is TRBD1 (6 bases). The CDR3 runs to 14 residues. Trimming removed 1 base from V and 6 bases from J, with 10 bases in between. Germline values: CDR1 SGHAT, CDR2 FQNNGV. The CDR3 nucleotides are TGTGCCAGCAGCTTAGCACAGGGAAGTCAGCCCCAGCATTTT. Residues: CASSLAQGSQPQHF.

V and J are TRBV7-2 and TRBJ1-4; unclear D gene. The V gene lost 0 bases and the J gene lost 8 bases, with 13 bases spanning the gap. The CDR3 is 15 residues long. From germline, CDR1 is SGHTA and CDR2 FQGNSA. The CDR3 reads CASSLARASGEKLFF. Written as DNA, the CDR3 is TGTGCCAGCAGCTTAGCGCGAGCCTCGGGGGAAAAACTGTTTTTT. Filled out from reference TRBV7-2 and TRBJ1-4, the complete variable domain reads GAGVSQSPSNKVTEKGKDVELRCDPISGHTALYWYRQSLGQGLEFLIYFQGNSAPDKSGLPSDRFSAERTGGSVSTLTIQRTQQEDSAVYLCASSLARASGEKLFFGSGTQLSVL.